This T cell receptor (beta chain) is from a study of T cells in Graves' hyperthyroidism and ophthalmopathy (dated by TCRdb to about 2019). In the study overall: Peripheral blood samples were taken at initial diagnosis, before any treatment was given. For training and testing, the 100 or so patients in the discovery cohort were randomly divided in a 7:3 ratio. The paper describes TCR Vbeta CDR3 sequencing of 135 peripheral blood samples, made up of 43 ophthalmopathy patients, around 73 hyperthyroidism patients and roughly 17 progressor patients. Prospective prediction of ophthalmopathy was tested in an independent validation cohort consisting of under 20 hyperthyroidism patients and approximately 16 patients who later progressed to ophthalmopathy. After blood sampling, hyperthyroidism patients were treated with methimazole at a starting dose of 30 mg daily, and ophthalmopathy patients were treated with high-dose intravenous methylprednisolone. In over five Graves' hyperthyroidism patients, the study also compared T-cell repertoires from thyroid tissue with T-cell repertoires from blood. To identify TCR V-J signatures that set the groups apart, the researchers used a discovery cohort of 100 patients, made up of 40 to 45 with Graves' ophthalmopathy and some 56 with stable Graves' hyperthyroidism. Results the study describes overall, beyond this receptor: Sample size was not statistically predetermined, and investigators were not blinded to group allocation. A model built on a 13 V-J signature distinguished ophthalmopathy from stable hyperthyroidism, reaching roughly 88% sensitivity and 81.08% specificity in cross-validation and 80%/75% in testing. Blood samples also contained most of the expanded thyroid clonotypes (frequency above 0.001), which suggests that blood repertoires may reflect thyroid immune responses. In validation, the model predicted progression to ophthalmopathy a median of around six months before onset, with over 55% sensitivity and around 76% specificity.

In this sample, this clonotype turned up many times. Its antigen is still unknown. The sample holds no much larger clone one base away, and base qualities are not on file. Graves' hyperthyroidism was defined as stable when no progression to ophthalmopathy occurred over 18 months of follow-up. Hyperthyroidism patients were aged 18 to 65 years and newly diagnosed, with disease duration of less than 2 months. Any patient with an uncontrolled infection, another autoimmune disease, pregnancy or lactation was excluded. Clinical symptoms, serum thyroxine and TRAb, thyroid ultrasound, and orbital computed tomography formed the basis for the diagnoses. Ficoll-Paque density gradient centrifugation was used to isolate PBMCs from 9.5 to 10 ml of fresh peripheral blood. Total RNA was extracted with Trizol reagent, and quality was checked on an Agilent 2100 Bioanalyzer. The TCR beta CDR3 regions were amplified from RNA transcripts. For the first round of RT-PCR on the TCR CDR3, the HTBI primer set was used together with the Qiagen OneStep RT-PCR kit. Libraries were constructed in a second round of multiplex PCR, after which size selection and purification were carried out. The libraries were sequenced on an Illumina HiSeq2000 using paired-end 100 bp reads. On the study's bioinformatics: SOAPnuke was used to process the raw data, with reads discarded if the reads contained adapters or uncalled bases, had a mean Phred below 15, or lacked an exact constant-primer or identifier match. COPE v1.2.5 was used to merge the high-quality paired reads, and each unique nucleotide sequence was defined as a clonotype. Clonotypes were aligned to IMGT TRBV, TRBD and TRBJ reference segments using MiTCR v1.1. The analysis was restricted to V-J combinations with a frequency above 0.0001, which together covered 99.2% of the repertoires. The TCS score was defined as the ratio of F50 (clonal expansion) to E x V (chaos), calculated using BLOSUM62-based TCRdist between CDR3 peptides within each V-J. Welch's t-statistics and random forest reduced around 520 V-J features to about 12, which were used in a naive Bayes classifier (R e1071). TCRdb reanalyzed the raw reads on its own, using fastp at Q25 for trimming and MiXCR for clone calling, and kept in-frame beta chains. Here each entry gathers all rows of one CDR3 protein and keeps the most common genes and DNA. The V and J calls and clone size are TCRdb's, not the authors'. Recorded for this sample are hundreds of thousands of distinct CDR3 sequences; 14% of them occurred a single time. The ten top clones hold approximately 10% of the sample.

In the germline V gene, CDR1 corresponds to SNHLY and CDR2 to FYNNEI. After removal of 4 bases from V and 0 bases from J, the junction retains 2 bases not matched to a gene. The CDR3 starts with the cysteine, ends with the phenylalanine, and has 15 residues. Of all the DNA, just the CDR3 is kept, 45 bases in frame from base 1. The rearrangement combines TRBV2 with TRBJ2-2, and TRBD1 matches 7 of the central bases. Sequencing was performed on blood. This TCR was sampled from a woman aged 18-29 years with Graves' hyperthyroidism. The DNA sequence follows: TGTGCCAGCAGTGGCCAGGGGGCGAACACCGGGGAGCTGTTTTTT. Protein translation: CASSGQGANTGELFF.